The 8 T cell receptor beta chains below all came from one sample that was sequenced in a study of T cell responses to AZD1222 COVID-19 vaccine. Repertoires were generated with immunoSEQ multiplex PCR, while TCRdb's copy carries only in-frame clones and drops some. The sample carries roughly 34,000 clones, around 90% recorded once. This sample comprised peripheral blood, obtained on day 0 of AZD1222 vaccination. These receptors came from an adult in good health.

The chain recombines TRBV5-8 with TRBJ2-1, with 13 bases that match TRBD2. Trimming at V came to 3 bases and at J to 8 bases, leaving 8 bases not matched to a gene. Per the germline V gene, CDR1 is SGHTS and CDR2 is YDEGEE. The CDR3 has 16 amino acids. The DNA for the CDR3 is TGTGCCAGCAGCTCCCTACTAGCGGGAGGGCCCGATGAGCAGTTCTTC. Protein sequence: CASSSLLAGGPDEQFF.

This chain links TRBV5-5 with TRBJ1-1; D call uncertain. The germline V gene has CDR1 SGHKS and CDR2 YYEKEE (reference sequence). This CDR3 is built from 16 residues. The V end was cut by 0 bases, the J end by 4 bases, with 16 bases between. The CDR3 DNA reads TGTGCCAGCAGCTTGGGTAATGCTCCCTGGGGCACTGAAGCTTTCTTT. The encoded protein is CASSLGNAPWGTEAFF.

Within the sample, this clone is medium-sized. The V gene is TRBV15, the J gene TRBJ2-2; TRBD2 agrees at 12 bases. The ends lost 2 bases at V and 6 bases at J; junction bases unmatched: 1. CDR1 and CDR2 from the germline V gene are LNHNV and YYDKDF (reference sequence). CDR3 length equals 15 residues. Here the CDR3 DNA reads TGTGCCACCAGCAGACTAGCGGGGGGGCCCGGGGAGCTGTTTTTT. This codes for CATSRLAGGPGELFF.

The J gene is TRBJ2-7, the V gene TRBV5-1; TRBD2 matches 7 bases. J gave up 2 bases and V 4 bases, and 9 bases lay outside the gene matches. Germline CDR1 and CDR2: SGHRS and YFSETQ. The CDR3 runs to 15 residues. CDR3 amino acids: CASSPRASGTYEQYF. The CDR3 DNA reads TGCGCCAGCAGCCCCCGGGCTAGCGGTACCTACGAGCAGTACTTC.

The genes are TRBV9 and TRBJ2-1; 7 bases fit TRBD2. The CDR3 consists of 15 residues. Per the germline V gene, CDR1 is SGDLS and CDR2 is YYNGEE. J lost 5 bases, V lost 0 bases, and 5 bases had no gene match. The CDR3, as DNA: TGTGCCAGCAGCGTAGGATCCGCGGGGGACAATGAGCAGTTCTTC. Its translation: CASSVGSAGDNEQFF.

The genes are TRBV5-4 and TRBJ2-7; D gene ambiguous. Germline V CDR1 and CDR2: SGHNT, YYREEE (reference sequence). With 0 bases removed from V and 4 bases from J, the gap between germline ends came to 11 bases. The length of the CDR3 is 14 residues. CDR3 sequence reads: CASSLDVWQYEQYF. The CDR3 nucleotides are TGTGCCAGCAGCTTGGATGTGTGGCAATACGAGCAGTACTTC.

The V and J genes are TRBV5-1 and TRBJ2-3, with D tentatively TRBD1 (6 bases). Looked up from germline, CDR1 is SGHRS and CDR2 is YFSETQ. The CDR3 totals 14 residues. V was cut by 4 bases and J by 2 bases, with 11 bases left in between. This CDR3 is CASSLGQNTDTQYF. CDR3 nucleotide sequence: TGCGCCAGCAGCCTTGGACAGAACACAGATACGCAGTATTTT.

The V call is TRBV5-6, the J call TRBJ1-6; 7 bases match TRBD1. The CDR3 has 15 amino acids. Germline V gives CDR1 SGHDT, CDR2 YYEEEE. V dropped 4 bases and J dropped 7; count of bases not matched to a gene: 8. The CDR3 sequence: CASSLVTGVNSPLHF. As DNA, the CDR3 is TGTGCCAGCAGCCTAGTAACAGGGGTCAATTCACCCCTCCACTTT.